This passage covers 28 T cell receptor beta chains from one sample sequenced in a study of cytotoxic CD8 clonotypes in ibrutinib-treated CLL. The data were produced by immunoSEQ multiplex PCR, yet TCRdb's version contains in-frame clones alone and is incomplete. The sample has over 120,000 clones; around three quarters are singletons. The starting material was PBMCs, obtained after 12 months of ibrutinib treatment. Receptors were obtained from a human donor with chronic lymphocytic leukemia.

The rearrangement links TRBV6-1 to TRBJ1-2; D is ambiguous. V was shortened by 7 bases and J by 8 bases, with 17 bases between the two germline ends. The CDR3 spans 13 residues. CDR1 and CDR2 (germline): MNHNS, SASEGT. The CDR3 DNA is TGTGCCAGCATCAACCCCGGGGAGGCAGGCTACACCTTC. Encoded protein: CASINPGEAGYTF.

CDR3: CASSLWTGPYEQYF. The CDR3 DNA reads TGTGCCAGCAGCCTCTGGACAGGGCCCTACGAGCAGTACTTC. The rearrangement uses TRBV11-2 and TRBJ2-7; 8 nucleotides line up with TRBD1. Germline values: CDR1 SGHAT, CDR2 FQNNGV. After removal of 5 bases from V and 2 bases from J, the junction contained 5 bases not matched to a gene. This CDR3 region has 14 residues.

The chain combines TRBV7-9 with TRBJ2-1, with 9 bases identical to TRBD1. Germline-derived CDR1 and CDR2 are SEHNR and FQNEAQ (reference sequence). V trimming: 4 bases; J trimming: 7 bases; junction bases outside the gene matches: 5. This CDR3 has 14 residues. The chain's CDR3 is CASSSQTGGNEQFF. For the CDR3, the DNA is TGTGCCAGCAGCTCGCAGACAGGGGGGAATGAGCAGTTCTTC. The entire variable domain, with the rest obtained from reference TRBV7-9 and TRBJ2-1, is as follows: DTGVSQNPRHKITKRGQNVTFRCDPISEHNRLYWYRQTLGQGPEFLTYFQNEAQLEKSRLLSDRFSAERPKGSFSTLEIQRTEQGDSAMYLCASSSQTGGNEQFFGPGTRLTVL.

The chain carries TRBV7-8 and TRBJ1-5; no definite D call. Deletions cut 3 bases from V and 3 bases from J, with 15 bases between. The CDR3 contains 16 residues. Germline V CDR1 and CDR2: SGHVS, FQNEAQ. For the CDR3, the DNA is TGTGCCAGCAGCTTGGGCGCGATGGGGTTCAATCAGCCCCAGCATTTT. This translates into CASSLGAMGFNQPQHF.

The chain employs TRBV9 and TRBJ2-6; 8 bases align to TRBD1. The CDR3 consists of 19 residues. CDR1 and CDR2 (germline): SGDLS, YYNGEE. Trimming took 4 bases from V and 2 from J; bases not matched to a gene: 14. The DNA of the CDR3 is TGTGCCAGCAGCCCATTTTGGACAGGGACTTCCCCTGGGGCCAACGTCCTGACTTTC. Translation: CASSPFWTGTSPGANVLTF.

The chain uses TRBV7-2 and TRBJ1-1, with D hard to call. CDR3 length: 14 amino acids. The germline gives CDR1 SGHTA, CDR2 FQGNSA. Trimming left V 3 bases short and J 0 bases short, with 8 bases between. CDR3 bases: TGTGCCAGCAGCTTTCGAACCATGAACACTGAAGCTTTCTTT. Its translation is CASSFRTMNTEAFF.

The chain is built from TRBV2 and TRBJ2-5; D remains unclear. This CDR3 has 13 residues. Trimming took 5 bases from V and 2 from J, leaving 9 bases between them. CDR1 is SNHLY and CDR2 is FYNNEI in the germline V gene. The CDR3 coding sequence is TGTGCCAGCAGTCGTAACCTTCAAGAGACCCAGTACTTC. Protein sequence: CASSRNLQETQYF.

The V and J genes are TRBV15 and TRBJ1-2, with TRBD1 as a possible D gene (5 bases). Trimming took 6 bases from V and 4 from J, leaving 9 bases between them. Germline V CDR1 and CDR2: LNHNV, YYDKDF (reference sequence). This CDR3 has 12 residues. This CDR3 reads CATSQTVYGYTF. CDR3 nucleotide sequence: TGTGCCACCAGTCAGACAGTCTATGGCTACACCTTC.

This chain uses TRBV2 with TRBJ2-7; 13 bases agree with TRBD2. Germline V gene data show CDR1 as SNHLY and CDR2 as FYNNEI. Unmatched junction bases numbered 6, after V lost 10 bases and J lost 6 bases. CDR3 length equals 13 residues. The CDR3 reads CANLGLAGVEQYF. The CDR3 nucleotides are TGTGCCAACCTAGGACTAGCGGGAGTCGAGCAGTACTTC. The variable domain in full, with the rest retrieved from reference TRBV2 and TRBJ2-7, is EPEVTQTPSHQVTQMGQEVILRCVPISNHLYFYWYRQILGQKVEFLVSFYNNEISEKSEIFDDQFSVERPDGSNFTLKIRSTKLEDSAMYFCANLGLAGVEQYFGPGTRLTVT.

The chain combines TRBV5-1 with TRBJ2-1, with D possibly being TRBD1 (5 bases). The CDR3 covers 15 residues. CDR1 and CDR2 (germline): SGHRS, YFSETQ. V was cut by 0 bases and J by 2 bases, with 9 bases left in between. The CDR3 sequence is CASSLGQGAYNEQFF. The DNA of the CDR3 is TGCGCCAGCAGCTTGGGGCAGGGTGCCTACAATGAGCAGTTCTTC.

The genes are TRBV19 and TRBJ2-7; D unclear. This CDR3 spans 13 amino acids. Germline V CDR1 and CDR2: LNHDA, SQIVND (reference sequence). Trimming took 5 bases from V and 3 from J, leaving 11 bases between them. The CDR3 reads CASSQRPGYEQYF. Written as DNA, the CDR3 is TGTGCCAGTAGTCAGCGACCGGGCTACGAGCAGTACTTC. The full variable domain, in which reference TRBV19 and TRBJ2-7 provide the parts outside the CDR3, is DGGITQSPKYLFRKEGQNVTLSCEQNLNHDAMYWYRQDPGQGLRLIYYSQIVNDFQKGDIAEGYSVSREKKESFPLTVTSAQKNPTAFYLCASSQRPGYEQYFGPGTRLTVT.

This clone was seen a handful of times. The chain is built from TRBV30 and TRBJ1-3, with D unresolved. Germline CDR1 and CDR2: GTSNPN and SVGIG (reference sequence). The CDR3 has 11 amino acids. Trimming left V 1 base short and J 6 bases short, with 4 bases between. The CDR3 here is CAWSDSNTIYF. The CDR3 bases are TGTGCCTGGAGTGACTCAAACACCATATATTTT. Based on the CDR3 plus reference TRBV30 and TRBJ1-3, the full variable domain is SQTIHQWPATLVQPVGSPLSLECTVEGTSNPNLYWYRQAAGRGLQLLFYSVGIGQISSEVPQNLSASRPQDRQFILSSKKLLLSDSGFYLCAWSDSNTIYFGEGSWLTVV.

The chain joins TRBV2 to TRBJ2-7, with 8 bases identical to TRBD2. The V segment lost 2 bases and the J segment 2 bases; nucleotides outside the gene matches: 8. From germline, CDR1 is SNHLY and CDR2 FYNNEI. CDR3 length: 16 amino acids. The CDR3 loop reads CASSETPSTSAYEQYF. DNA of the CDR3: TGTGCCAGCAGTGAAACTCCCTCGACTAGCGCCTACGAGCAGTACTTC. The entire variable domain, with the rest obtained from reference TRBV2 and TRBJ2-7, is as follows: EPEVTQTPSHQVTQMGQEVILRCVPISNHLYFYWYRQILGQKVEFLVSFYNNEISEKSEIFDDQFSVERPDGSNFTLKIRSTKLEDSAMYFCASSETPSTSAYEQYFGPGTRLTVT.

Note on this clone: This specimen includes other DNA sequences encoding the same CDR3. The V and J genes are TRBV6-5 and TRBJ1-1; D remains ambiguous. The germline V and J ends were trimmed by 0 bases and 1 base, with 6 bases remaining between them. CDR1 is MNHEY and CDR2 is SVGAGI in the germline V gene. This CDR3 has 14 residues. The CDR3 is CASSYSPRNTEAFF. CDR3 coding DNA: TGTGCCAGCAGTTACTCGCCCAGGAACACTGAAGCTTTCTTT.

The chain has TRBV5-6 and TRBJ2-4; D may be TRBD1 (6 bases). Germline loops: CDR1 SGHDT, CDR2 YYEEEE. The CDR3 sequence is 16 residues long. Trimming cost V 1 base and J 9 bases, with 20 bases left between them. The CDR3 region has the DNA TGTGCCAGCAGCTTGTATAGGACAGCCTCTGGGGGCATTCAGTACTTC. This gives the protein CASSLYRTASGGIQYF.

The chain carries TRBV12-5 and TRBJ2-3; a weak D match, TRBD2 (6 bases). Trimming left V 2 bases short and J 10 bases short, with 10 bases between. Looked up from germline, CDR1 is LGHNT and CDR2 is FRNRAP. The CDR3 is 12 amino acids. DNA for the CDR3: TGTGCTAGTGGTTTGCACCGGGACTCGCAGTATTTT. Translating it yields CASGLHRDSQYF.

This chain's CDR3 is CASSLRDSSSYEQYF. DNA of the CDR3: TGTGCCAGCAGCCTCCGGGACAGTAGCTCCTACGAGCAGTACTTC. The chain recombines TRBV7-2 with TRBJ2-7; 7 nucleotides align to TRBD1. Germline trimming cut 5 bases from V and 0 bases from J; bases unmatched to any gene: 7. The germline V gene has CDR1 SGHTA and CDR2 FQGNSA. There are 15 residues in the CDR3.

The sample holds a few counts of this clone. The chain has TRBV7-3 and TRBJ2-5; D is unresolved. V was cut by 2 bases and J by 7 bases, with 11 bases left in between. The CDR3 loop spans 13 amino acids. The V gene's germline CDR1 is SGHTA and CDR2 FQGTGA. Here the CDR3 DNA reads TGTGCCAGCAGCTTATTCGATGAAGGGACCCAGTACTTC. Translating gives CASSLFDEGTQYF.

V gene TRBV30 combines with J gene TRBJ1-5; D is undetermined. Germline V gives CDR1 GTSNPN, CDR2 SVGIG (reference sequence). Trimming took 2 bases from V and 5 from J, leaving 13 bases between them. This CDR3 region has 14 residues. The CDR3 coding sequence is TGTGCCTGGAGTAGTAGATACCTCGATCAGCCCCAGCATTTT. It translates to CAWSSRYLDQPQHF.

This clone was seen just once. The genes are TRBV7-2 and TRBJ2-5; TRBD2 matches at 13 bases. The CDR3 extends over 14 amino acids. Germline CDR1 SGHTA, CDR2 FQGNSA. Trimming took 6 bases from V and 5 from J; bases not matched to a gene: 3. The CDR3 sequence is CASRLAGGYETQYF. The CDR3 DNA follows: TGTGCCAGCAGACTAGCGGGAGGGTATGAGACCCAGTACTTC.

This clone showed up just once. The CDR3 protein is CASSLVGGIISYEQYF. CDR3 DNA: TGTGCCAGCAGCTTAGTCGGAGGGATAATATCCTACGAGCAGTACTTC. This chain connects TRBV5-6 to TRBJ2-7; tentative D call: TRBD2 (6 bases). Germline CDR1 reads SGHDT; CDR2 reads YYEEEE. This CDR3 has 16 amino acids. The V end was cut by 2 bases, the J end by 1 base, with 16 bases between.

CDR3 DNA: TGTGCCAGTAGTACCAGTCATGGCCTCAACTACGAGCAGTACTTC. Its translation: CASSTSHGLNYEQYF. The V and J genes are TRBV19 and TRBJ2-7, with D unclear. Between the trimmed V and J ends, which lost 4 bases and 3 bases, there was a span of 16 bases. Germline V gives CDR1 LNHDA, CDR2 SQIVND (reference sequence). The CDR3 is made up of 15 amino acids.

This rearrangement joins TRBV13 to TRBJ2-7; D is possibly TRBD1 (6 bases). The V end was cut by 5 bases, the J end by 2 bases, with 13 bases between. The CDR3 is 14 residues long. The germline V gene has CDR1 PRHDT and CDR2 FYEKMQ (reference sequence). In nucleotides, the CDR3 is TGTGCCAGCAGCAGAGACAGGTTTGCCTACGAGCAGTACTTC. It yields the protein CASSRDRFAYEQYF.

V gene TRBV10-1 combines with J gene TRBJ2-2; D call uncertain. The CDR3 sequence is 14 residues long. V gave up 5 bases and J gave up 6 bases, with 13 bases separating them. Looked up from germline, CDR1 is WNHNN and CDR2 is SYGVQD (reference sequence). CDR3 sequence reads: CASSPYRTPGELFF. As DNA, the CDR3 is TGCGCCAGCAGTCCTTATCGGACGCCCGGGGAGCTGTTTTTT.

This chain joins TRBV12-5 and TRBJ2-7; TRBD1 might be the D (6 bases). The CDR3 runs to 11 residues. V lost 6 bases, J lost 5 bases, and 8 bases lay in between. The germline CDR1 and CDR2 sequences are LGHNT and FRNRAP. Here the CDR3 DNA reads TGTGCTAGTGGCAGGGGCCACGAGCAGTACTTC. Residues: CASGRGHEQYF.

The CDR3 region is CASSPPRKDYNEQFF. In DNA, the CDR3 is TGTGCCAGCTCACCACCTCGGAAAGACTACAATGAGCAGTTCTTC. The chain has TRBV18 and TRBJ2-1; D is ambiguous. Trimming pared 0 bases from V and 3 bases from J, leaving 9 bases between. CDR1 KGHSH and CDR2 LQKENI come from the germline V gene. CDR3 size: 15 residues.

The chain has TRBV4-3 and TRBJ2-1, with TRBD2 identical over 7 bases. Germline V CDR1 and CDR2: LGHNA, YSLEER. There are 16 residues in the CDR3. Trimming took 0 bases from V and 9 from J; bases not matched to a gene: 11. CDR3 protein: CASSQDVGTIWGEQFF. CDR3 nucleotide sequence: TGCGCCAGCAGCCAAGATGTTGGGACTATCTGGGGTGAGCAGTTCTTC.

The J gene is TRBJ2-7, the V gene TRBV11-2, with a possible D match to TRBD2 (6 bases). Germline V gene lookup returns CDR1 SGHAT and CDR2 FQNNGV. Trimming stripped 1 base from V and 2 bases from J, with 12 bases between. CDR3 size: 15 residues. Here the CDR3 reads CASSLVGTVTYEQYF. DNA of the CDR3: TGTGCCAGCAGCTTAGTCGGGACTGTGACCTACGAGCAGTACTTC.